The 11 T cell receptor beta chains listed next were all sequenced from one sample in a study of monozygotic twins with inflammatory bowel disease. TCRdb re-called the 5' RACE reads and catalogs CDR3 proteins one per entry, DNA excluded. The sample table includes more than 300,000 distinct CDR3 sequences. Sequenced input: blood. These receptors all come from a human donor with ulcerative colitis or Crohn's disease, or a healthy co-twin of an affected twin (not recorded which).

This CDR3 reads CASSPQGAGSPLHF. The genes are TRBV7-2 and TRBJ1-6; TCRdb names TRBD1, which stays unverified in the absence of DNA. Germline V CDR1 and CDR2: SGHTA, FQGNSA. The CDR3 runs to 14 residues.

The V call is TRBV5-1, the J call TRBJ2-1; the TCRdb D gene call, TRBD1, has no DNA to confirm it. Germline CDR1 and CDR2: SGHRS and YFSETQ. There are 15 residues in the CDR3. The CDR3 loop is CASSSALSSYNEQFF.

This chain uses TRBV20-1 with TRBJ2-7; no DNA is available, so the TRBD2 call from TCRdb remains unchecked. Germline V gene sequence: CDR1 DFQATT, CDR2 SNEGSKA (reference sequence). The length of the CDR3 is 12 residues. This CDR3 reads CSSAGGLYEQYF.

The V gene is TRBV7-9, the J gene TRBJ2-7. The germline gives CDR1 SEHNR, CDR2 FQNEAQ (reference sequence). The CDR3 runs to 12 residues. This CDR3 is CASNHGFYEQYF.

The V gene is TRBV6-2 or TRBV6-3, the J gene TRBJ2-7; the TRBD2 assignment by TCRdb is unverifiable without DNA. The length of the CDR3 is 16 residues. CDR1 MNHEY and CDR2 SVGEGT come from the germline V gene. CDR3 region: CASSYFSGTSSYEQYF.

The chain is built from TRBV20-1 and TRBJ2-4; TCRdb's D call, TRBD2, is unchecked because there is no DNA. The CDR3 contains 11 residues. Per the germline V gene, CDR1 is DFQATT and CDR2 is SNEGSKA (reference sequence). Here the CDR3 reads CSARGRGFQYF.

The chain is built from TRBV4-3 and TRBJ2-4; TCRdb selects TRBD2, and the lack of DNA leaves this call unchecked. The CDR3 extends over 14 amino acids. Per the germline V gene, CDR1 is LGHNA and CDR2 is YSLEER. The CDR3 reads CASSPGTTGGIQYF.

The chain uses TRBV7-9 and TRBJ2-2; absent DNA, TCRdb's TRBD1 call cannot be checked. The CDR3 is 17 residues long. Germline V lookup: CDR1 SEHNR, CDR2 FQNEAQ (reference sequence). CDR3: CASSGTLGPGVAGELFF. The complete variable domain, with remaining parts taken from reference TRBV7-9 and TRBJ2-2, reads DTGVSQNPRHKITKRGQNVTFRCDPISEHNRLYWYRQTLGQGPEFLTYFQNEAQLEKSRLLSDRFSAERPKGSFSTLEIQRTEQGDSAMYLCASSGTLGPGVAGELFFGEGSRLTVL.

The chain uses TRBV10-3 and TRBJ2-1; TCRdb gives TRBD1 as the D gene, but with no DNA this cannot be confirmed. The germline V gene has CDR1 ENHRY and CDR2 SYGVKD. The CDR3 extends over 17 amino acids. The CDR3 reads CAISERQGATPVNEQFF.

This chain's CDR3 is CSARAPGRPPNNEQFF. The rearrangement joins TRBV20-1 to TRBJ2-1; TCRdb picks TRBD1, but there is no DNA to check that call. Per germline, CDR1 DFQATT and CDR2 SNEGSKA (reference sequence). This CDR3 is 16 amino acids long.

The chain links TRBV6-1 to TRBJ2-4; absent DNA, TCRdb's TRBD1 call cannot be checked. The CDR3 consists of 15 residues. CDR1 and CDR2 from the germline V gene are MNHNS and SASEGT. The CDR3 sequence is CASKWTGDAKNIQYF.